What follows are 25 T cell receptor beta chains derived from one specimen sequenced in a study of shared clonotypes between healthy human individuals. Clones were read by immunoSEQ multiplex PCR, and TCRdb kept only the in-frame ones, dropping some. Seen here are about 2.4 million clones, over 85% observed once, and the top ten hold about 0.39%. Sequences were obtained from naive CD4+ T cells from PBMCs. As for subset: CD45RA+ positively selected. The receptors were gathered from a man aged 18-30 years in good health. Some clones in this sample may be carry-over from other donors' samples.

V is TRBV11-2 and J is TRBJ2-3; 10 bases match TRBD2. Trimming removed 0 bases from V and 7 bases from J; junction bases left unmatched: 4. Germline CDR1 and CDR2: SGHAT and FQNNGV. This CDR3 is 15 amino acids long. The CDR3 DNA sequence: TGTGCCAGCAGCTTAGATTCTAGCGGGAGTTATACGCAGTATTTT. This codes for CASSLDSSGSYTQYF. Filled out from reference TRBV11-2 and TRBJ2-3, the complete variable domain reads EAGVAQSPRYKIIEKRQSVAFWCNPISGHATLYWYQQILGQGPKLLIQFQNNGVVDDSQLPKDRFSAERLKGVDSTLKIQPAKLEDSAVYLCASSLDSSGSYTQYFGPGTRLTVL.

This clone was detected only a few times. Relative to the germline gene, one junction end is altered; a read error may explain this. The chain is built from TRBV27 and TRBJ2-3, with D unclear. Germline assignment: CDR1 MNHEY and CDR2 SMNVEV (reference sequence). The CDR3 extends over 9 amino acids. CDR3 coding DNA: TGTGCCAGCTCCCGGTTCCTTTATTGG. The encoded protein is CASSRFLYW.

The chain combines TRBV28 with TRBJ1-1; unclear D gene. With 2 bases removed from V and 4 bases from J, the gap between germline ends came to 8 bases. In germline, CDR1 is MDHEN, CDR2 SYDVKM. The CDR3 runs 13 residues. CDR3 nucleotide sequence: TGTGCCAGCAGTTTAAGGGCCCTCACTGAAGCTTTCTTT. It codes for CASSLRALTEAFF. Based on the CDR3 plus reference TRBV28 and TRBJ1-1, the full variable domain is DVKVTQSSRYLVKRTGEKVFLECVQDMDHENMFWYRQDPGLGLRLIYFSYDVKMKEKGDIPEGYSVSREKKERFSLILESASTNQTSMYLCASSLRALTEAFFGQGTRLTVV.

This clone was seen only once. The V and J genes are TRBV28 and TRBJ1-2; the D gene is possibly TRBD1 (5 bases). The CDR3 contains 15 residues. Per the germline V gene, CDR1 is MDHEN and CDR2 is SYDVKM. V was shortened by 6 bases and J by 4 bases, with 18 bases between the two germline ends. The CDR3 DNA reads TGTGCCAGCAGCTCCCCGGGGGAACCCGTCTATGGCTACACCTTC. Its protein is CASSSPGEPVYGYTF.

Notes on this clone: Different DNA sequences within this sample yield the same CDR3. The rearrangement uses TRBV28 and TRBJ1-5, with D hard to call. Germline assignment: CDR1 MDHEN and CDR2 SYDVKM. This CDR3 spans 12 amino acids. Trimming took 3 bases from V and 3 from J, leaving 3 bases between them. CDR3 amino acids: CASSFDNQPQHF. In DNA form, the CDR3 reads TGTGCCAGCAGTTTTGACAATCAGCCCCAGCATTTT. Full variable domain (remainder filled in from reference TRBV28 and TRBJ1-5): DVKVTQSSRYLVKRTGEKVFLECVQDMDHENMFWYRQDPGLGLRLIYFSYDVKMKEKGDIPEGYSVSREKKERFSLILESASTNQTSMYLCASSFDNQPQHFGDGTRLSIL.

The rearrangement uses TRBV11-1 and TRBJ2-1; TRBD2 aligns across 10 bases. Trimming took 0 bases from V and 7 from J; bases not matched to a gene: 15. There are 19 residues in the CDR3. Germline V gene sequence: CDR1 SGHAT, CDR2 FQDESV (reference sequence). CDR3 region: CASSLAPHLTSGSGNEQFF. The CDR3 bases are TGTGCCAGCAGCTTAGCGCCCCACTTGACTAGCGGGTCTGGGAATGAGCAGTTCTTC.

This chain uses TRBV9 with TRBJ2-1; D is uncertain. V dropped 0 bases and J dropped 0 bases, with 10 bases sitting between them. Germline CDR1 and CDR2: SGDLS and YYNGEE. This CDR3 has 16 amino acids. CDR3 loop: CASSVGVAYSYNEQFF. In DNA form, the CDR3 reads TGTGCCAGCAGCGTAGGAGTGGCGTACTCCTACAATGAGCAGTTCTTC.

This chain joins TRBV6-1 and TRBJ2-7; no reliable D call. The CDR3 contains 14 residues. Germline CDR1 and CDR2: MNHNS and SASEGT. Trimming pared 3 bases from V and 6 bases from J, leaving 15 bases between. CDR3 residues: CASSDLRARPEQYF. Written as DNA, the CDR3 is TGTGCCAGCAGTGATTTACGCGCCCGCCCCGAGCAGTACTTC.

This rearrangement joins TRBV7-2 to TRBJ1-2; D gene unclear. V was pared by 4 bases and J by 4 bases, with 16 bases between. CDR3 size: 15 residues. CDR1 SGHTA and CDR2 FQGNSA come from the germline V gene. This chain's CDR3 is CASSSPGRAGYGYTF. The CDR3, as DNA: TGTGCCAGCAGCTCCCCAGGAAGGGCTGGCTATGGCTACACCTTC.

The chain links TRBV27 to TRBJ2-1; maybe TRBD2 (6 bases). The germline V gene encodes CDR1 MNHEY and CDR2 SMNVEV (reference sequence). The CDR3 contains 15 residues. Trimming took 6 bases from V and 8 from J, leaving 20 bases between them. The CDR3 here is CASRTSGYGDYEQFF. CDR3 DNA: TGTGCCAGCAGAACCAGCGGGTACGGGGACTATGAGCAGTTCTTC.

V gene TRBV2 combines with J gene TRBJ2-7; 8 bases fit TRBD2. There are 15 residues in the CDR3. J gave up 6 bases and V 6 bases, and 13 bases lay outside the gene matches. Germline V gene sequence: CDR1 SNHLY, CDR2 FYNNEI. The CDR3 DNA follows: TGTGCCAGCAGGTACGCGGGACTAGGTAACAGCGAGCAGTACTTC. Protein: CASRYAGLGNSEQYF. Supplemented by reference TRBV2 and TRBJ2-7, the full variable domain reads EPEVTQTPSHQVTQMGQEVILRCVPISNHLYFYWYRQILGQKVEFLVSFYNNEISEKSEIFDDQFSVERPDGSNFTLKIRSTKLEDSAMYFCASRYAGLGNSEQYFGPGTRLTVT.

The V gene is TRBV19, the J gene TRBJ1-2; TRBD1 is a possible D gene (6 bases). The V gene lost 5 bases and the J gene lost 6 bases, with 13 bases spanning the gap. Germline-derived CDR1 and CDR2 are LNHDA and SQIVND (reference sequence). The CDR3 totals 13 residues. CDR3 amino acids: CASSRGGGNGYTF. CDR3 coding DNA: TGTGCCAGTAGTCGGGGGGGCGGAAATGGCTACACCTTC. Drawing the rest from reference TRBV19 and TRBJ1-2, the complete variable domain is DGGITQSPKYLFRKEGQNVTLSCEQNLNHDAMYWYRQDPGQGLRLIYYSQIVNDFQKGDIAEGYSVSREKKESFPLTVTSAQKNPTAFYLCASSRGGGNGYTFGSGTRLTVV.

V gene TRBV30 combines with J gene TRBJ1-3; no reliable D call. The CDR3 is 13 residues long. Germline V gene lookup returns CDR1 GTSNPN and CDR2 SVGIG (reference sequence). V lost 7 bases to trimming and J lost 3 bases, with 13 bases between them. DNA of the CDR3: TGTGCCTCAAATCCTAACGGTGGAAACACCATATATTTT. Protein: CASNPNGGNTIYF.

The rearrangement joins TRBV4-3 to TRBJ1-3; tentative D call: TRBD1 (6 bases). V was shortened by 0 bases and J by 0 bases, with 21 bases between the two germline ends. Looked up from germline, CDR1 is LGHNA and CDR2 is YSLEER. The CDR3 has 20 residues. CDR3 in amino acids: CASSQEIQGPHQTSGNTIYF. Written as DNA, the CDR3 is TGCGCCAGCAGCCAAGAAATCCAGGGGCCCCACCAAACCTCTGGAAACACCATATATTTT.

This clone was seen a few times. The CDR3 DNA reads as TGCGCCAGCACCCCGGGGGGGCCAGGCACTGAAGCTTTCTTT. This gives the protein CASTPGGPGTEAFF. This sequence joins TRBV5-1 and TRBJ1-1, with D possibly being TRBD1 (6 bases). Trimming stripped 6 bases from V and 4 bases from J, with 16 bases between. The CDR3 totals 14 residues. CDR1 is SGHRS, CDR2 YFSETQ, per germline.

V and J are TRBV7-3 and TRBJ1-1; perhaps TRBD1 as D (6 bases). The CDR3 runs to 13 residues. The V end lost 5 bases, the J end lost 5 bases, and 12 bases lay between the germline ends. Germline assignment: CDR1 SGHTA and CDR2 FQGTGA. The CDR3 DNA is TGTGCCAGCAGCCCCGACAGGATAACTGAAGCTTTCTTT. Protein sequence: CASSPDRITEAFF.

The chain combines TRBV7-3 with TRBJ2-2, with D unclear. The length of the CDR3 is 14 residues. The V end lost 2 bases, the J end lost 5 bases, and 9 bases lay between the germline ends. Germline lookup yields CDR1 SGHTA and CDR2 FQGTGA. CDR3 sequence: CASSLPHGTGELFF. The CDR3 DNA is TGTGCCAGCAGCTTACCCCACGGGACCGGGGAGCTGTTTTTT. Full variable domain (remainder filled in from reference TRBV7-3 and TRBJ2-2): GAGVSQTPSNKVTEKGKYVELRCDPISGHTALYWYRQSLGQGPEFLIYFQGTGAADDSGLPNDRFFAVRPEGSVSTLKIQRTERGDSAVYLCASSLPHGTGELFFGEGSRLTVL.

The V call is TRBV28, the J call TRBJ2-1, with 8 bases identical to TRBD2. The CDR3 has 15 amino acids. Germline V CDR1 and CDR2: MDHEN, SYDVKM. Unmatched junction bases numbered 7, after V lost 6 bases and J lost 3 bases. The CDR3 loop is CASRAGGANYNEQFF. DNA of the CDR3: TGTGCCAGCAGAGCCGGGGGGGCGAACTACAATGAGCAGTTCTTC.

The gene calls are TRBV23-1 and TRBJ1-1; D uncertain. TRBV23-1 is assigned to the ORF class and has an uncertain function. The CDR3 runs to 15 residues. Trimming took off 6 bases at V and 1 base at J, with 15 bases between the two ends. CDR3 amino acids: CASRATGPGNTEAFF. Written as DNA, the CDR3 is TGCGCCAGCAGGGCGACCGGGCCAGGGAACACTGAAGCTTTCTTT.

The chain recombines TRBV6-1 with TRBJ1-5, with a weak D call TRBD1 (6 bases). V was trimmed by 11 bases and J by 5 bases, leaving 19 bases between them. The CDR3 length is 14 residues. Germline values: CDR1 MNHNS, CDR2 SASEGT. The CDR3 sequence is CAGSSTGYHQPQHF. The CDR3 DNA is TGTGCCGGTTCCTCAACAGGGTACCATCAGCCCCAGCATTTT.

The CDR3 DNA reads TGTGCCAGGGCGACAGTTCTAACTGGAAACACCATATATTTT. Its protein is CARATVLTGNTIYF. The genes are TRBV2 and TRBJ1-3, with D tentatively TRBD1 (5 bases). This CDR3 region has 14 residues. V shed 9 bases and J shed 2 bases, with 14 bases lying between them. Per germline, CDR1 SNHLY and CDR2 FYNNEI.

The chain recombines TRBV28 with TRBJ2-2; no reliable D call. Germline V gene lookup returns CDR1 MDHEN and CDR2 SYDVKM. Trimming took 5 bases from V and 5 from J, leaving 12 bases between them. CDR3 length equals 14 residues. Here the CDR3 DNA reads TGTGCCAGCAGTCCAGGTGGTGAAACCGGGGAGCTGTTTTTT. Translated, it gives CASSPGGETGELFF. The full variable domain, in which reference TRBV28 and TRBJ2-2 provide the parts outside the CDR3, is DVKVTQSSRYLVKRTGEKVFLECVQDMDHENMFWYRQDPGLGLRLIYFSYDVKMKEKGDIPEGYSVSREKKERFSLILESASTNQTSMYLCASSPGGETGELFFGEGSRLTVL.

This chain connects TRBV5-1 to TRBJ2-3, with 9 bases that match TRBD1. V lost 4 bases and J lost 5; bases outside the gene matches: 14. This CDR3 comprises 17 residues. Per germline, CDR1 SGHRS and CDR2 YFSETQ. The CDR3 DNA reads TGCGCCAGCAGCATCCTACCTTCGGGACAGGGTGTAGATACGCAGTATTTT. It codes for CASSILPSGQGVDTQYF.

This clone was recorded once. Other DNA sequences in this specimen translate into the identical CDR3. The J gene is TRBJ2-2, the V gene TRBV7-3; 7 nucleotides line up with TRBD1. The germline V gene encodes CDR1 SGHTA and CDR2 FQGTGA. The junction had 5 bases not matched to a gene; V was cut back by 5 bases and J by 5 bases. The CDR3 runs 14 residues. Written as DNA, the CDR3 is TGTGCCAGCAGCCGACAGGGATCGACCGGGGAGCTGTTTTTT. Amino acids: CASSRQGSTGELFF.

The V gene is TRBV5-6, the J gene TRBJ1-4, with D possibly TRBD1 on 5 matching bases. V was clipped by 4 bases and J by 8 bases, with 12 bases between them. This CDR3 region has 13 residues. CDR1 and CDR2 (germline): SGHDT, YYEEEE. CDR3 nucleotide sequence: TGTGCCAGCAGCCGAGGGGTCGGGGAAAAACTGTTTTTT. It translates to CASSRGVGEKLFF.